These 13 T cell receptor beta chains originate from one sample sequenced in a study of identical twins. One entry per CDR3 protein, called by TCRdb with MiXCR from the 5' RACE reads. The sample carries 700,000 to 950,000 distinct CDR3 sequences, 12% recorded once. The same sample was also used in a study of yellow fever vaccine responses in identical twins.

The sequencing input was PBMCs. The receptors originated from a woman aged 18-29 years in good health.

The chain links TRBV10-3 to TRBJ1-1; the D gene is possibly TRBD1 (6 bases). The V gene lost 11 bases and the J gene lost 1 base, with 14 bases spanning the gap. CDR3 length: 13 amino acids. Germline V lookup: CDR1 ENHRY, CDR2 SYGVKD. In nucleotides, the CDR3 is TGTGCCGGCGGGGGCGCTGGGAACACTGAAGCTTTCTTT. It is translated as CAGGGAGNTEAFF.

CDR3 nucleotides: TGTGCCACCAGTGCCCCGACAGGTACAGAGACCCAGTACTTC. Its protein is CATSAPTGTETQYF. J is TRBJ2-5 and V is TRBV24-1; D is possibly TRBD1 (6 bases). With 5 bases removed from V and 4 bases from J, the gap between germline ends came to 13 bases. CDR3 length: 14 amino acids. Germline values: CDR1 KGHDR, CDR2 SFDVKD.

The V call is TRBV6-1, the J call TRBJ2-1; no clear D gene. Trimming stripped 6 bases from V and 5 bases from J, with 14 bases between. Germline V gene data show CDR1 as MNHNS and CDR2 as SASEGT. The CDR3 totals 14 residues. The CDR3, as DNA: TGTGCCAGCAGGTTCCTGTTAGGGAACAATGAGCAGTTCTTC. It yields the protein CASRFLLGNNEQFF.

This clonotype was detected a few times. The chain carries TRBV24-1 and TRBJ2-5, with unresolved D. V was pared by 0 bases and J by 5 bases, with 6 bases between. CDR1 is KGHDR, CDR2 SFDVKD, per germline. The CDR3 is made up of 13 amino acids. The CDR3 region has the DNA TGTGCCACCAGTGATTTGCAAGAGGAGACCCAGTACTTC. Protein sequence: CATSDLQEETQYF.

This clonotype was detected many times. The CDR3 spells CASTRTGDTEAFF. CDR3 bases: TGTGCCAGCACCAGGACAGGGGACACTGAAGCTTTCTTT. This chain connects TRBV12-3 or TRBV12-4 to TRBJ1-1; TRBD1 agrees at 9 bases. The CDR3 totals 13 residues. V gave up 7 bases and J gave up 3 bases; unmatched junction bases: 3.

Remarks on this clonotype: At one boundary the junction diverges from the germline segment, which might be a read error. The chain uses TRBV12-3 or TRBV12-4 and TRBJ1-3; 7 bases line up with TRBD1. CDR3 size: 14 residues. In DNA, the CDR3 is TGTGCCGGCAGGACCGGGACAGCCGGAAACACCATATATTTT. Its protein is CAGRTGTAGNTIYF.

This clonotype was detected ten times or more. The chain is built from TRBV5-1 and TRBJ2-1, with a weak D call TRBD2 (6 bases). CDR1 is SGHRS and CDR2 is YFSETQ in the germline V gene. This CDR3 has 14 amino acids. V lost 2 bases, J lost 4 bases, and 10 bases lay in between. This CDR3 is CASSFSGLYNEQFF. In DNA, the CDR3 is TGCGCCAGCAGCTTCAGCGGGCTGTACAATGAGCAGTTCTTC.

This clonotype has more than one count but fewer than ten. The chain uses TRBV6-5 and TRBJ2-1; D remains unclear. The CDR3 contains 12 residues. Germline V CDR1 and CDR2: MNHEY, SVGAGI. V was cut by 6 bases and J by 12 bases, with 15 bases left in between. Here the CDR3 DNA reads TGTGCCAGCAGGTCCCTTTTCGAGAGGCAGTTCTTC. This translates into CASRSLFERQFF.

This clonotype was counted at least ten times. The chain recombines TRBV13 with TRBJ2-3; TRBD1 agrees at 12 bases. Per germline, CDR1 PRHDT and CDR2 FYEKMQ (reference sequence). The CDR3 spans 17 residues. J gave up 5 bases and V 5 bases, and 11 bases lay outside the gene matches. CDR3 sequence (DNA): TGTGCCAGCAGCAAATTCCGGGACAGGGGGCCGGGAGATACGCAGTATTTT. As protein: CASSKFRDRGPGDTQYF.

V usage is TRBV12-3 or TRBV12-4 and J usage is TRBJ2-1; 13 nucleotides agree with TRBD2. Trimming at V came to 1 base and at J to 7 bases, leaving 13 bases not matched to a gene. The CDR3 runs 19 residues. DNA for the CDR3: TGTGCCAGCAGTTTAGAACGACTAGCGGGAGGCATCAATTTAAATGAGCAGTTCTTC. Amino acids: CASSLERLAGGINLNEQFF.

This clonotype was detected a few times. This rearrangement joins TRBV29-1 to TRBJ2-1; 7 bases agree with TRBD2. Germline values: CDR1 SQVTM, CDR2 ANQGSEA. This CDR3 spans 16 amino acids. Unmatched junction bases numbered 7, after V lost 1 base and J lost 1 base. Here the CDR3 reads CSVEGAAGVSYNEQFF. The CDR3 bases are TGCAGCGTTGAAGGGGCGGCGGGAGTGTCCTACAATGAGCAGTTCTTC.

This clonotype has more than one count but fewer than ten. This chain links TRBV5-6 with TRBJ2-1; D may be TRBD2 (6 bases). This CDR3 is 13 amino acids long. Germline values: CDR1 SGHDT, CDR2 YYEEEE. Trimming removed 4 bases from V and 13 bases from J, with 18 bases in between. The chain's CDR3 is CASSPSTGTVQFF. In nucleotides, the CDR3 is TGTGCCAGCAGCCCTTCCACCGGGACTGTTCAGTTCTTC.

This clonotype came up a few times. The chain uses TRBV2 and TRBJ2-1, with D hard to call. This CDR3 region has 12 residues. The germline CDR1 and CDR2 sequences are SNHLY and FYNNEI. With 6 bases removed from V and 3 bases from J, the gap between germline ends came to 6 bases. This chain's CDR3 is CASRGNYNEQFF. The CDR3 region has the DNA TGTGCCAGCAGGGGCAACTACAATGAGCAGTTCTTC.